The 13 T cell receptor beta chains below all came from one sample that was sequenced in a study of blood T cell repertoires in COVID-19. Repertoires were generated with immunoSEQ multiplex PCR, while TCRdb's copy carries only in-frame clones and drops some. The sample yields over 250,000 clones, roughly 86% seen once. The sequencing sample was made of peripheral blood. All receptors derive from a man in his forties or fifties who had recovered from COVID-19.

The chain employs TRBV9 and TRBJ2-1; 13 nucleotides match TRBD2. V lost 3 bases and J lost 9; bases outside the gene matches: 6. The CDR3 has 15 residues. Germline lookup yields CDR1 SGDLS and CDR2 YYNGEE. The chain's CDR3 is CASSAGLAGVGEQFF. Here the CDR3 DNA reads TGTGCCAGCAGCGCCGGACTAGCGGGAGTGGGTGAGCAGTTCTTC.

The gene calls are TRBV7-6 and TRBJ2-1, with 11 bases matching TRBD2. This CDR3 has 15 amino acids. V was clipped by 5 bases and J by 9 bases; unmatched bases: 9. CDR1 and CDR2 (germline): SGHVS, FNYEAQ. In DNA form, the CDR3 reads TGTGCCAGCAGCCCACGTAGCGGGGGGGCGATTGAGCAGTTCTTC. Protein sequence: CASSPRSGGAIEQFF.

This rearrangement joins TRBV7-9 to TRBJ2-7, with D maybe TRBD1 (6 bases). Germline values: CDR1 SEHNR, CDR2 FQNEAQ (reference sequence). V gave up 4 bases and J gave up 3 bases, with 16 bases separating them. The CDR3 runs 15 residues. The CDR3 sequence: CASSSYRTVSYEQYF. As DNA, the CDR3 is TGTGCCAGCAGCTCCTACCGGACAGTGAGCTACGAGCAGTACTTC.

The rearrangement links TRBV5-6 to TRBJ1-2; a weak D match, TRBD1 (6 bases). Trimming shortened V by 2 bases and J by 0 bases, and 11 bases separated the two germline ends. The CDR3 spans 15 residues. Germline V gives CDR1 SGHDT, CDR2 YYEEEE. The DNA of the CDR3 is TGTGCCAGCAGCTTTGGACAGAAACCTAACTATGGCTACACCTTC. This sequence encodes CASSFGQKPNYGYTF.

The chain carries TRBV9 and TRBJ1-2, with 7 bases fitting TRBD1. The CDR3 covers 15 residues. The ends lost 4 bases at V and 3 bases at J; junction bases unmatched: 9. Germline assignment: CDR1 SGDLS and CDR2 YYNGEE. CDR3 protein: CASSPTSGTDYGYTF. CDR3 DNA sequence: TGTGCCAGCAGCCCTACTTCGGGGACAGACTATGGCTACACCTTC.

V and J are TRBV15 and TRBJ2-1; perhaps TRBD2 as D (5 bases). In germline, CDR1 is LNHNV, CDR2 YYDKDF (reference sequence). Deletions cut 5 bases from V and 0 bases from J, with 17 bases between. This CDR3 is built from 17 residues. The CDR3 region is CATSPVRDTSSYNEQFF. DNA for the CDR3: TGTGCCACCAGCCCGGTCCGGGATACGAGCTCCTACAATGAGCAGTTCTTC.

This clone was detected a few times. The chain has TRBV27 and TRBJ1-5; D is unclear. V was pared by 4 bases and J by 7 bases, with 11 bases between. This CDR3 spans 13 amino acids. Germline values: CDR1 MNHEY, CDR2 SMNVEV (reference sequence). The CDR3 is CASSSSPSQPQHF. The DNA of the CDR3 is TGTGCCAGCAGTTCCTCCCCAAGCCAGCCCCAGCATTTT.

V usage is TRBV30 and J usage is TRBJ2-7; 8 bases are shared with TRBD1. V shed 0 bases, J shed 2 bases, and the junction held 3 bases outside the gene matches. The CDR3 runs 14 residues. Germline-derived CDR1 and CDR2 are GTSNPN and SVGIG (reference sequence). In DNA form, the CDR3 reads TGTGCCTGGAGTGTTTGGGACAGGCCCTACGAGCAGTACTTC. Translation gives CAWSVWDRPYEQYF. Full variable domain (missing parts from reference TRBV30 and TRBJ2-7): SQTIHQWPATLVQPVGSPLSLECTVEGTSNPNLYWYRQAAGRGLQLLFYSVGIGQISSEVPQNLSASRPQDRQFILSSKKLLLSDSGFYLCAWSVWDRPYEQYFGPGTRLTVT.

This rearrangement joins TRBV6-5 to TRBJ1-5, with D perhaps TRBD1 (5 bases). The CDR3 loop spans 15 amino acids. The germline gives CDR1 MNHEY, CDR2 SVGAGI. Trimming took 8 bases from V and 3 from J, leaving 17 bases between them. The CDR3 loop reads CASAPDPGSNQPQHF. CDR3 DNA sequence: TGTGCCAGCGCCCCGGACCCAGGGTCCAATCAGCCCCAGCATTTT.

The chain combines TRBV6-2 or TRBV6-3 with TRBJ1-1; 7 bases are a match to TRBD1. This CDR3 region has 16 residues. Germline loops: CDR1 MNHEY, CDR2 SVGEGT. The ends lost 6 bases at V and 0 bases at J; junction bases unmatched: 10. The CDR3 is CASSRQGTIMNTEAFF. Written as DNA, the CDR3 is TGTGCCAGCAGCAGACAGGGTACTATAATGAACACTGAAGCTTTCTTT.

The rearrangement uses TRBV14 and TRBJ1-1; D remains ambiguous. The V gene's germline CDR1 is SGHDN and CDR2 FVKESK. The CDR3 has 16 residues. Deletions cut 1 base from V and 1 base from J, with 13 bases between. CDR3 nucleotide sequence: TGTGCCAGCAGCCAAGTTTGGCCCCTGGCGAACACTGAAGCTTTCTTT. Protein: CASSQVWPLANTEAFF. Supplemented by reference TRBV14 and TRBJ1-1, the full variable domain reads EAGVTQFPSHSVIEKGQTVTLRCDPISGHDNLYWYRRVMGKEIKFLLHFVKESKQDESGMPNNRFLAERTGGTYSTLKVQPAELEDSGVYFCASSQVWPLANTEAFFGQGTRLTVV.

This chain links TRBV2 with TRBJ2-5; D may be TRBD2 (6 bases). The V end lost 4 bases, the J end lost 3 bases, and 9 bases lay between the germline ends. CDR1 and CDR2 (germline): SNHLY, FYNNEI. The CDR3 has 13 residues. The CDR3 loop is CASSGPSEETQYF. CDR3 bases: TGTGCCAGCAGTGGGCCTAGCGAAGAGACCCAGTACTTC.

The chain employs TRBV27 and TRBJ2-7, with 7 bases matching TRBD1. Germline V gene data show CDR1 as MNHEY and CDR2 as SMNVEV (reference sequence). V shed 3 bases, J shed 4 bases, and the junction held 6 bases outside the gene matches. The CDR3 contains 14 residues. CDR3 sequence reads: CASSFRDSSYEQYF. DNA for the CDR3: TGTGCCAGCAGTTTCCGGGACAGTTCTTACGAGCAGTACTTC.